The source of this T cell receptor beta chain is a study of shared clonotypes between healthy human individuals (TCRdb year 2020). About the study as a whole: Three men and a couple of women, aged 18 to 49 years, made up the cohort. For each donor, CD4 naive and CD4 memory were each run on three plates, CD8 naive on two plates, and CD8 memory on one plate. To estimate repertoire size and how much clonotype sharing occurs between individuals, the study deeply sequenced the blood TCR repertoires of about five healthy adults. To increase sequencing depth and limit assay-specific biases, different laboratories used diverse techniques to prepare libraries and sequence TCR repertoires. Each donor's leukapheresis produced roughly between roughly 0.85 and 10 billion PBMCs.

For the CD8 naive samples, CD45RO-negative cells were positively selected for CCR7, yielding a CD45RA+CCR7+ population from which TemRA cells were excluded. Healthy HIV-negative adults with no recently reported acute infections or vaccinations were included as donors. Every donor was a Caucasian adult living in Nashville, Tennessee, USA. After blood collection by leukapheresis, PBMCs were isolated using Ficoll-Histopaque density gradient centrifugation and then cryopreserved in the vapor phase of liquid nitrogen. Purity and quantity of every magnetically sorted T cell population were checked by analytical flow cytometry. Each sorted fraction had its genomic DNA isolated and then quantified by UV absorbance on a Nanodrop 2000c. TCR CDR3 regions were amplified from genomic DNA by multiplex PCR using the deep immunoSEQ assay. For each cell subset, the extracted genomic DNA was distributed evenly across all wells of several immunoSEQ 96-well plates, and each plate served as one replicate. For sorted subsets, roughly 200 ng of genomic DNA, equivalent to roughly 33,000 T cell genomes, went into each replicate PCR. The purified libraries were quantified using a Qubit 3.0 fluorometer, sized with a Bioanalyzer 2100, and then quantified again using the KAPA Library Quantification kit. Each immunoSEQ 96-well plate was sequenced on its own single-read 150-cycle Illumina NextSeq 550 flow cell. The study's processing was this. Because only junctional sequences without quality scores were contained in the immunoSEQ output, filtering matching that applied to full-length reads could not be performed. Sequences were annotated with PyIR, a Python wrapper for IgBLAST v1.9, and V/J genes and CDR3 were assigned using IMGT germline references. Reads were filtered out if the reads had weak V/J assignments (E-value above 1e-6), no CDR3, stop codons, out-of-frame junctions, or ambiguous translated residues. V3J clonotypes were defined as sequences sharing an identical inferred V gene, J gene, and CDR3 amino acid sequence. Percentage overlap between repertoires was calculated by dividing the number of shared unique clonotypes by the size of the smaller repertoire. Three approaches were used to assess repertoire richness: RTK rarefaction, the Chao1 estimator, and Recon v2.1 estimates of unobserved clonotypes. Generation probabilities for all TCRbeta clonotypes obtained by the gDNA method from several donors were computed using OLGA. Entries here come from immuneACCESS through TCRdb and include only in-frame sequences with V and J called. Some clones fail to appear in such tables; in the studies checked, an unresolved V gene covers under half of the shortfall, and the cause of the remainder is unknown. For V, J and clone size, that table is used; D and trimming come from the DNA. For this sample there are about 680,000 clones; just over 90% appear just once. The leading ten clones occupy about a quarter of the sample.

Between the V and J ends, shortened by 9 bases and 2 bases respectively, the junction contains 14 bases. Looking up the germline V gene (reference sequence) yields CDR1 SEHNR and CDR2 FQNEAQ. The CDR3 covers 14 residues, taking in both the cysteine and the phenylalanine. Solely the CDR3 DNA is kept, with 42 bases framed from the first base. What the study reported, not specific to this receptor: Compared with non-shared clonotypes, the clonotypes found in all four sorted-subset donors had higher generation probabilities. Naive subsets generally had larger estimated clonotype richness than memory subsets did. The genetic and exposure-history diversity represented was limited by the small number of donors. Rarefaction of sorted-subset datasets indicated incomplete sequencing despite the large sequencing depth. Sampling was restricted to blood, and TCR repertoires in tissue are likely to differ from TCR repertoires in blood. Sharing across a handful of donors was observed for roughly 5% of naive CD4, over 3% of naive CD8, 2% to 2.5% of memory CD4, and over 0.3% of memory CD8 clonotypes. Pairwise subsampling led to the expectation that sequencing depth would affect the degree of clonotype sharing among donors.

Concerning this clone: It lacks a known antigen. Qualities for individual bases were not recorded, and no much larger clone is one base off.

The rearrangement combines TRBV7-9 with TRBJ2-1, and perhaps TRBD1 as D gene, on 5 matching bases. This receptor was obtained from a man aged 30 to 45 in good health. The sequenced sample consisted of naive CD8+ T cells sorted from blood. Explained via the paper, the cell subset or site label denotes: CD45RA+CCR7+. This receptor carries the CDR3 CASGELGPYNEQFF. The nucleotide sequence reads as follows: TGTGCCAGTGGGGAACTGGGGCCCTACAATGAGCAGTTCTTC. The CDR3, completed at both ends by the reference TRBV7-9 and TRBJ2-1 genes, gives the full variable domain DTGVSQNPRHKITKRGQNVTFRCDPISEHNRLYWYRQTLGQGPEFLTYFQNEAQLEKSRLLSDRFSAERPKGSFSTLEIQRTEQGDSAMYLCASGELGPYNEQFFGPGTRLTVL.